The rows below give T cell receptor beta chains drawn from one sample of a study of T cell responses to AZD1222 COVID-19 vaccine. Clones were read by immunoSEQ multiplex PCR, and TCRdb kept only the in-frame ones, dropping some. The data show over 150,000 clones, roughly nine tenths seen once. The material sequenced was peripheral blood, taken on day 0 of AZD1222 vaccination. Receptor source: an adult in good health. Both conserved end residues are part of each CDR3. A D gene is named only where the DNA matches it firmly. Clone size is shown for a subset of rows, as once, few, many or a class of expanded clone.

TRBV5-1	TRBJ2-7	-	TRBD2	CASSPLTSGRDGEQYF	TGCGCCAGCAGCCCTTTGACTAGCGGGAGGGACGGGGAGCAGTACTTC
TRBV25-1	TRBJ2-7	-	-	CASSESGPRVGEQYF	TGTGCCAGCAGTGAATCAGGTCCCAGGGTTGGCGAGCAGTACTTC
TRBV5-1	TRBJ1-1	-	-	CASSLEGVLITEAFF	TGCGCCAGCAGCTTGGAGGGGGTATTGATAACTGAAGCTTTCTTT
TRBV5-6	TRBJ2-1	-	-	CASRIRYRGANPSYNEQFF	TGTGCCAGCAGAATAAGGTATCGGGGGGCAAACCCCTCCTACAATGAGCAGTTCTTC
TRBV10-1	TRBJ1-5	few	-	CASTLREPQHF	TGCGCCAGCACTCTCCGGGAACCCCAGCATTTT
TRBV18	TRBJ2-6	-	-	CASSTAAGANVLTF	TGTGCCAGCTCAACAGCTGCTGGGGCCAACGTCCTGACTTTC
TRBV5-5	TRBJ1-6	-	-	CASSPDSNPLSNSPLHF	TGTGCCAGCAGCCCGGACAGTAACCCACTGTCCAATTCACCCCTCCACTTT
TRBV28	TRBJ1-1	few	TRBD1	CASSLGARVRGQEAFF	TGTGCCAGCAGTTTAGGCGCTAGAGTGAGGGGACAGGAAGCTTTCTTT
TRBV29-1	TRBJ1-1	few	-	CSAGAGAEAFF	TGCAGCGCGGGGGCTGGCGCTGAAGCTTTCTTT
TRBV5-4	TRBJ1-4	-	-	CASSFGLANEKLFF	TGTGCCAGCAGCTTCGGCCTGGCTAATGAAAAACTGTTTTTT
TRBV5-1	TRBJ1-6	-	TRBD1	CASRSTPGQGAIFSPLHF	TGCGCCAGCAGGTCAACTCCGGGACAGGGGGCAATTTTTTCACCCCTCCACTTT